Following are 18 T cell receptor beta chains from one sample sequenced in a study of T cell changes during pregnancy in multiple sclerosis. Measured with immunoSEQ multiplex PCR; TCRdb has only the in-frame clones, and not every one. The sample lists about 35,000 clones; approximately 89% were seen once. Sequenced here: CD4+ T cells from peripheral blood mononuclear cells, sampled after pregnancy. These TCRs come from a female donor in good health, enrolled as a control in a pregnancy study.

The chain recombines TRBV6-1 with TRBJ2-5; the match to TRBD2 covers 13 bases. In germline, CDR1 is MNHNS, CDR2 SASEGT. The CDR3 is 18 residues long. Losses at the gene ends were 1 base for V and 0 bases for J; bases not matched to a gene: 5. Here the CDR3 reads CASSEGKLAGGYQETQYF. The CDR3 DNA sequence: TGTGCCAGCAGTGAAGGAAAACTAGCGGGAGGGTACCAAGAGACCCAGTACTTC.

The chain couples TRBV6-5 to TRBJ1-2; D may be TRBD1 (6 bases). The CDR3 consists of 14 residues. The V gene's germline CDR1 is MNHEY and CDR2 SVGAGI. The ends were cut back, 4 bases at V and 1 base at J, with 10 bases in the middle. CDR3 coding DNA: TGTGCCAGCAGTTCCAGGGGTAATAACTATGGCTACACCTTC. Translated, it gives CASSSRGNNYGYTF.

This clone was seen more than once but under ten times. CDR3 sequence (DNA): TGTGCCAGCAGCACTCGGACAGGGGTAGACAAAGAGACCCAGTACTTC. It yields the protein CASSTRTGVDKETQYF. The chain carries TRBV21-1 and TRBJ2-5; the table's D gene call, TRBD1, was not cross checked with the DNA. TRBV21-1 has pseudogene status. This CDR3 is built from 16 residues.

The chain couples TRBV6-6 to TRBJ2-3; no clear D gene. The ends were cut back, 6 bases at V and 4 bases at J, with 11 bases in the middle. Per the germline V gene, CDR1 is MNHNY and CDR2 is SVGAGI (reference sequence). CDR3 length equals 13 residues. As DNA, the CDR3 is TGTGCCAGCAGCCCCCGGTTGGCAGATACGCAGTATTTT. Encoded protein: CASSPRLADTQYF.

The V and J genes are TRBV10-1 and TRBJ2-3; D is undetermined. This CDR3 is 12 amino acids long. The V and J ends lost 3 bases and 8 bases respectively, with 9 bases between them. Germline loops: CDR1 WNHNN, CDR2 SYGVQD (reference sequence). CDR3 DNA: TGCGCCAGCAGTGACGGCGGCGTTACGCAGTATTTT. This encodes CASSDGGVTQYF.

The chain uses TRBV5-4 and TRBJ1-2, with D tentatively TRBD1 (6 bases). V gave up 5 bases and J gave up 8 bases, with 25 bases separating them. Germline-derived CDR1 and CDR2 are SGHNT and YYREEE (reference sequence). CDR3 length: 16 residues. The CDR3 is CASSSTGGPRGGGYTF. In DNA form, the CDR3 reads TGTGCCAGCAGTTCGACAGGTGGGCCCCGGGGAGGGGGCTACACCTTC.

The chain uses TRBV6-5 and TRBJ1-4, with D unclear. Trimming shortened V by 4 bases and J by 3 bases, and 15 bases separated the two germline ends. The CDR3 is made up of 16 amino acids. Looked up from germline, CDR1 is MNHEY and CDR2 is SVGAGI. DNA of the CDR3: TGTGCCAGCAGTTGGCAACAGCCCGGGGCTAATGAAAAACTGTTTTTT. Its translation: CASSWQQPGANEKLFF.

The V call is TRBV27, the J call TRBJ1-2; 9 positions match TRBD1. In germline, CDR1 is MNHEY, CDR2 SMNVEV (reference sequence). The trim removed 1 base at V and 7 bases at J, leaving 10 bases unmatched. This CDR3 has 16 amino acids. The CDR3 region is CASSLLPPRQGGGYTF. CDR3 in DNA: TGTGCCAGCAGTTTATTGCCCCCTCGACAGGGGGGTGGCTACACCTTC.

The V gene is TRBV7-2, the J gene TRBJ1-2; tentatively, D is TRBD1 (5 bases). CDR1 SGHTA and CDR2 FQGNSA come from the germline V gene. CDR3 length: 14 amino acids. The V gene lost 0 bases and the J gene lost 2 bases, with 7 bases spanning the gap. CDR3 amino acids: CASSLATENYGYTF. CDR3 sequence (DNA): TGTGCCAGCAGCTTAGCGACAGAGAACTATGGCTACACCTTC.

This chain joins TRBV2 and TRBJ1-2; D unclear. CDR1 and CDR2 from the germline V gene are SNHLY and FYNNEI. The CDR3 runs 13 residues. V lost 8 bases and J 4 bases, leaving 14 bases between the germline ends. The DNA for the CDR3 is TGTGCCAGCTGGGAGGGTGCGGCCTATGGCTACACCTTC. This codes for CASWEGAAYGYTF.

This clone has just one count. The V and J genes are TRBV5-4 and TRBJ2-7; D not resolved. The V end lost 0 bases, the J end lost 5 bases, and 3 bases lay between the germline ends. Germline CDR1 and CDR2: SGHNT and YYREEE (reference sequence). The CDR3 is 11 residues long. The CDR3 loop is CASSLADEQYF. The CDR3 nucleotides read TGTGCCAGCAGCTTGGCAGACGAGCAGTACTTC.

The chain couples TRBV9 to TRBJ2-6; 7 bases are a match to TRBD1. The trim removed 3 bases at V and 4 bases at J, leaving 7 bases unmatched. The CDR3 sequence is 16 residues long. The germline V gene encodes CDR1 SGDLS and CDR2 YYNGEE. CDR3 region: CASSGQGPAGANVLTF. For the CDR3, the DNA is TGTGCCAGCAGCGGACAGGGACCGGCCGGGGCCAACGTCCTGACTTTC.

V gene TRBV28 combines with J gene TRBJ1-5; D is perhaps TRBD1 (5 bases). Germline CDR1 is MDHEN and CDR2 is SYDVKM. The V end lost 5 bases, the J end lost 5 bases, and 16 bases lay between the germline ends. The CDR3 covers 15 residues. The CDR3 loop reads CASSRRAPSHQPQHF. The CDR3 coding sequence is TGTGCCAGCAGTCGCAGGGCCCCGTCGCATCAGCCCCAGCATTTT.

The chain combines TRBV5-5 with TRBJ1-1; D remains ambiguous. Germline CDR1 and CDR2: SGHKS and YYEKEE (reference sequence). Between the trimmed V and J ends, which lost 1 base and 5 bases, there was a span of 12 bases. This CDR3 has 14 residues. DNA of the CDR3: TGTGCCAGCAGCTTGTCCGGCGGGAAAACTGAAGCTTTCTTT. It encodes CASSLSGGKTEAFF.

The gene calls are TRBV7-2 and TRBJ1-1; 7 bases line up with TRBD1. The V gene's germline CDR1 is SGHTA and CDR2 FQGNSA. After removal of 7 bases from V and 3 bases from J, the junction contained 14 bases not matched to a gene. The CDR3 covers 16 residues. CDR3 nucleotide sequence: TGTGCCAGCATCCCCACCGACAGGGCGCGGGACACTGAAGCTTTCTTT. Protein sequence: CASIPTDRARDTEAFF.

The chain's CDR3 is CASSVRTGGKDTQYF. The CDR3 DNA sequence: TGTGCCAGCAGCGTCAGGACAGGGGGCAAAGATACGCAGTATTTT. The chain links TRBV9 to TRBJ2-3, with 11 bases lining up with TRBD1. Germline CDR1 and CDR2: SGDLS and YYNGEE. This CDR3 contains 15 residues. Losses at the gene ends were 2 bases for V and 5 bases for J; bases not matched to a gene: 4.

The V call is TRBV28, the J call TRBJ1-4, with TRBD1 identical over 10 bases. The CDR3 is made up of 17 amino acids. Germline trimming cut 5 bases from V and 8 bases from J; bases unmatched to any gene: 14. The germline V gene has CDR1 MDHEN and CDR2 SYDVKM. The DNA of the CDR3 is TGTGCCAGCAGTCTCCGACAGGGGGCACCGCGCATAGAAAAACTGTTTTTT. This encodes CASSLRQGAPRIEKLFF. Looking up the rest from reference TRBV28 and TRBJ1-4 gives the full variable domain: DVKVTQSSRYLVKRTGEKVFLECVQDMDHENMFWYRQDPGLGLRLIYFSYDVKMKEKGDIPEGYSVSREKKERFSLILESASTNQTSMYLCASSLRQGAPRIEKLFFGSGTQLSVL.

The chain carries TRBV4-1 and TRBJ2-7; 7 bases align to TRBD1. Trimming cost V 1 base and J 5 bases; bases outside gene matches: 8. The CDR3 is 15 amino acids. Looked up from germline, CDR1 is MGHRA and CDR2 is YSYEKL. CDR3 coding DNA: TGCGCCAGCAGCCAAGGAGAACAGGGGTCCCACGAGCAGTACTTC. It is translated as CASSQGEQGSHEQYF.